These T cell receptor beta chains were read from a single sample in a study of blood T cell repertoires in COVID-19. Only in-frame clones appear in the TCRdb table, and some are missing; sequencing was by immunoSEQ multiplex PCR. In the table there are over 100,000 clones, approximately 80% of which are singletons. Input material: peripheral blood. The source is a woman aged 55 to 70 with acute or convalescent COVID-19. Each CDR3 is given with its conserved first and last residue. A D gene is named only where the DNA matches it firmly. Clone size is shown for a subset of rows, as once, few, many or a class of expanded clone.

CDR3: CASSLAGGGYTF; DNA: TGTGCCAGCAGCTTAGCGGGCGGGGGCTACACCTTC; size: .; D: .; J: TRBJ1-2; V: TRBV7-9
CDR3: CASSFRLAGEQETQYF; DNA: TGCGCCAGCAGCTTCAGACTAGCGGGGGAGCAAGAGACCCAGTACTTC; size: .; D: TRBD2; J: TRBJ2-5; V: TRBV5-1
CDR3: CATSAGYSNQPQHF; DNA: TGTGCCACCAGTGCGGGGTATAGCAATCAGCCCCAGCATTTT; size: .; D: .; J: TRBJ1-5; V: TRBV24-1
CDR3: CASSSGTGGNGNTIYF; DNA: TGTGCCTCCTCTTCCGGGACAGGGGGCAATGGAAACACCATATATTTT; size: few; D: TRBD1; J: TRBJ1-3; V: TRBV30
CDR3: CASSVRTGGDEKLFF; DNA: TGTGCCAGCAGCGTGAGGACAGGTGGGGATGAAAAACTGTTTTTT; size: .; D: TRBD1; J: TRBJ1-4; V: TRBV5-4
CDR3: CATSDSDRGVSGELFF; DNA: TGTGCCACCAGTGATTCCGACAGGGGAGTAAGCGGGGAGCTGTTTTTT; size: .; D: TRBD1; J: TRBJ2-2; V: TRBV24-1
CDR3: CATSRDWTGGMSYNSPLHF; DNA: TGTGCCACCAGCAGAGATTGGACAGGGGGCATGTCCTATAATTCACCCCTCCACTTT; size: .; D: TRBD1; J: TRBJ1-6; V: TRBV15
CDR3: CATSDPRQAVNEETQYF; DNA: TGTGCCACCAGTGACCCCAGACAGGCCGTTAATGAAGAGACCCAGTACTTC; size: .; D: .; J: TRBJ2-5; V: TRBV24-1
CDR3: CATRGPYQETQYF; DNA: TGTGCCACCCGGGGTCCATACCAAGAGACCCAGTACTTC; size: .; D: .; J: TRBJ2-5; V: TRBV24-1
CDR3: CASRVTGSNYGYTF; DNA: TGTGCCAGCAGAGTGACAGGGTCGAACTATGGCTACACCTTC; size: once; D: TRBD1; J: TRBJ1-2; V: TRBV27
CDR3: CASSQVATGGYGYTF; DNA: TGTGCCAGCAGCCAAGTGGCGACAGGGGGGTATGGCTACACCTTC; size: .; D: TRBD1; J: TRBJ1-2; V: TRBV4-2
CDR3: CASSTPLAGQETQYF; DNA: TGTGCCAGCAGCACGCCCCTAGCGGGCCAAGAGACCCAGTACTTC; size: once; D: TRBD2; J: TRBJ2-5; V: TRBV5-6
CDR3: CASSPWAVSDGTDTQYF; DNA: TGCGCCAGCAGCCCGTGGGCCGTTAGCGATGGCACAGATACGCAGTATTTT; size: once; D: .; J: TRBJ2-3; V: TRBV5-1
CDR3: CSVGTGLGTEAFF; DNA: TGCAGCGTGGGGACAGGGTTGGGAACTGAAGCTTTCTTT; size: .; D: TRBD1; J: TRBJ1-1; V: TRBV29-1
CDR3: CASSFRGGAESEKLFF; DNA: TGTGCCAGCAGCTTCCGAGGGGGAGCGGAGAGTGAAAAACTGTTTTTT; size: .; D: .; J: TRBJ1-4; V: TRBV7-9
CDR3: CASSRGTAGYSGNTIYF; DNA: TGTGCCAGCAGTCGCGGGACTGCTGGGTATTCTGGAAACACCATATATTTT; size: .; D: .; J: TRBJ1-3; V: TRBV6-6
CDR3: CASSLGPLSGNTIYF; DNA: TGCGCCAGCAGCCTTGGCCCCCTCTCTGGAAACACCATATATTTT; size: .; D: .; J: TRBJ1-3; V: TRBV4-1
CDR3: CASSELGGTGELFF; DNA: TGTGCCAGCAGTGAATTGGGAGGCACCGGGGAGCTGTTTTTT; size: .; D: .; J: TRBJ2-2; V: TRBV25-1
CDR3: CASSPGDEKLFF; DNA: TGTGCCAGCAGCCCGGGGGATGAAAAACTGTTTTTT; size: .; D: .; J: TRBJ1-4; V: TRBV5-4
CDR3: CASGLGLAGGLYNEQFF; DNA: TGTGCTAGTGGTTTAGGGCTAGCGGGGGGTTTATACAATGAGCAGTTCTTC; size: .; D: TRBD2; J: TRBJ2-1; V: TRBV12-5
CDR3: CASSQTGSYGYTF; DNA: TGCGCCAGCAGCCAGACAGGGAGTTATGGCTACACCTTC; size: .; D: TRBD1; J: TRBJ1-2; V: TRBV5-1
CDR3: CATEGSNYGYTF; DNA: TGTGCCACGGAGGGAAGCAACTATGGCTACACCTTC; size: .; D: .; J: TRBJ1-2; V: TRBV10-3
CDR3: CASSNGGRGGEKLFF; DNA: TGTGCCAGCAGTAACGGGGGGAGGGGCGGTGAAAAACTGTTTTTT; size: .; D: .; J: TRBJ1-4; V: TRBV28
CDR3: CASSSGQGLNSPLHF; DNA: TGTGCCAGCAGCTCGGGACAGGGGCTTAATTCACCCCTCCACTTT; size: .; D: TRBD1; J: TRBJ1-6; V: TRBV5-6
CDR3: CASSSGQGYGYTF; DNA: TGTGCCAGCAGCTCGGGACAGGGCTATGGCTACACCTTC; size: .; D: TRBD1; J: TRBJ1-2; V: TRBV7-2
CDR3: CASRDGGGQNQPQHF; DNA: TGTGCCAGCAGGGACGGGGGGGGTCAAAATCAGCCCCAGCATTTT; size: .; D: .; J: TRBJ1-5; V: TRBV2